This is a list of T cell receptor beta chains from one sample in a study of blood T cell repertoires in COVID-19. Generated by immunoSEQ multiplex PCR, the TCRdb table keeps only in-frame clones and is missing some. The profile shows around 180,000 clones, approximately 88% of them singletons. Sequencing was performed on peripheral blood. These receptor sequences come from a woman under 40 with acute or convalescent COVID-19. CDR3s include the opening cysteine and the closing phenylalanine or tryptophan. A D gene is named only where the DNA matches it firmly. Clone size is not always given. Where it is, it says once, few, many or a class for expanded clones.

TRBV15,TRBD1,TRBJ1-4,.,CATSTERAGGNEKLFF,TGTGCCACCAGCACAGAGAGGGCAGGGGGTAATGAAAAACTGTTTTTT
TRBV19,.,TRBJ1-1,.,CASSPTQGADLNTEAFF,TGTGCCAGTAGCCCTACCCAAGGAGCGGACTTGAACACTGAAGCTTTCTTT
TRBV14,TRBD1,TRBJ1-1,.,CASSQGTGGRLAFF,TGTGCCAGCAGCCAAGGGACAGGGGGACGTCTAGCTTTCTTT
TRBV5-1,.,TRBJ2-2,.,CASSPLPTGELFF,TGCGCCAGCAGCCCCCTCCCCACCGGGGAGCTGTTTTTT
TRBV5-1,.,TRBJ2-1,.,CASSSMGGQFF,TGCGCCAGCTCGTCGATGGGGGGGCAGTTCTTC
TRBV18,.,TRBJ2-7,.,CASSPRAGQDEQYF,TGTGCCAGCTCACCCAGAGCGGGACAAGACGAGCAGTACTTC
TRBV15,TRBD1,TRBJ2-2,.,CATRGTGGTGELFF,TGTGCCACACGAGGGACAGGGGGGACCGGGGAGCTGTTTTTT
TRBV29-1,.,TRBJ2-1,.,CSVEDRANSYNEQFF,TGCAGCGTTGAAGACAGGGCGAACTCCTACAATGAGCAGTTCTTC
TRBV27,.,TRBJ2-1,.,CASRRHDNEQFF,TGTGCCAGCAGAAGACACGACAATGAGCAGTTCTTC
TRBV12-3/TRBV12-4,.,TRBJ2-1,.,CASSWVSGEQFF,TGTGCCAGCAGTTGGGTCTCGGGAGAGCAGTTCTTC
TRBV6-6,TRBD2,TRBJ2-1,.,CASSYGLAGVQFF,TGTGCCAGCAGTTACGGGCTAGCGGGAGTGCAGTTCTTC
TRBV2,.,TRBJ2-5,.,CASSGPGTLQETQYF,TGTGCCAGCAGTGGGCCCGGGACTCTACAAGAGACCCAGTACTTC
TRBV30,.,TRBJ1-1,many,CAWSVLPSAFF,TGTGCCTGGAGTGTACTACCGTCGGCTTTCTTT
TRBV5-1,TRBD1,TRBJ1-1,.,CASSGTVNTEAFF,TGCGCCAGCAGCGGGACAGTGAACACTGAAGCTTTCTTT
TRBV7-2,.,TRBJ2-1,.,CASSPQRHEQFF,TGTGCCAGCAGCCCCCAGAGGCATGAGCAGTTCTTC
TRBV5-1,.,TRBJ2-5,few,CASSLTGGEETQYF,TGCGCCAGCAGCTTGACTGGAGGGGAAGAGACCCAGTACTTC
TRBV19,TRBD1,TRBJ1-2,.,CASSTPQGAHGYTF,TGTGCCAGTAGTACTCCACAGGGGGCGCATGGCTACACCTTC
TRBV28,.,TRBJ2-1,.,CASSFHNEQFF,TGTGCCAGCAGTTTCCATAATGAGCAGTTCTTC
TRBV4-2,.,TRBJ2-2,.,CASSQDYDTGELFF,TGTGCCAGCAGCCAAGATTATGACACCGGGGAGCTGTTTTTT
TRBV28,TRBD2,TRBJ2-3,.,CASSLPYRSGSRTDTQYF,TGTGCCAGCAGTTTACCCTACAGGAGCGGGAGTAGGACAGATACGCAGTATTTT
TRBV30,TRBD1,TRBJ1-4,.,CAWLRPPGQGKGSEKLFF,TGTGCCTGGCTTCGGCCGCCGGGACAGGGAAAGGGCAGTGAAAAACTGTTTTTT
TRBV7-8,.,TRBJ1-1,.,CASSPRGGDTEAFF,TGTGCCAGCAGCCCCAGGGGAGGGGACACTGAAGCTTTCTTT
TRBV24-1,.,TRBJ2-1,.,CATSDLLGGDEQFF,TGTGCCACCAGTGATTTGCTAGGGGGAGACGAGCAGTTCTTC
TRBV2,.,TRBJ2-3,.,CASSDIWQSTDTQYF,TGTGCCAGCAGTGATATCTGGCAGAGCACAGATACGCAGTATTTT
TRBV6-2/TRBV6-3,.,TRBJ2-7,.,CASSSEPREQYF,TGTGCCAGCAGTTCGGAGCCCCGCGAGCAGTACTTC
TRBV28,TRBD1,TRBJ1-2,.,CASSLDGQVSYTF,TGTGCCAGCAGTTTGGACGGACAGGTTAGCTACACCTTC